The clone carrying this T cell receptor beta chain has a handful of counts. What it binds is not known. CDR3 length: 16 amino acids. CDR1 is MGHRA, CDR2 YSYEKL, per germline. The V gene lost 4 bases and the J gene lost 3 bases, with 15 bases spanning the gap. With constant-segment primers, 5'RACE yielded cDNA libraries of TCR alpha and TCR beta that carried sample barcodes and UMIs. One entry per CDR3 protein, called by TCRdb with MiXCR from the 5' RACE reads. Among 150,000 to 200,000 distinct CDR3 sequences listed, roughly 12% were seen once. This record comes from a study of T-cell memory formation after mild COVID-19. Overall study context: Most TCR clusters belonged to a single donor.

Study observations and caveats: Clones contracting day 15 to 85 were balanced CD4/CD8; later expanders leaned CD4+. Cross-reactive memory seemingly joined, as some responding clones were found in pre-infection memory.

The source material was PBMCs or a T cell subset sorted from them (not recorded which). The genes are TRBV4-1 and TRBJ2-2, with D maybe TRBD2 (6 bases). The TCR comes from a man aged 18 to 30 who had mild COVID-19 (a few samples of this study predate the infection). Cell type and time point are not known. The CDR3 spells CASSRGEWRDTGELFF. The CDR3 DNA reads TGCGCCAGCAGCCGGGGGGAGTGGAGGGACACCGGGGAGCTGTTTTTT.